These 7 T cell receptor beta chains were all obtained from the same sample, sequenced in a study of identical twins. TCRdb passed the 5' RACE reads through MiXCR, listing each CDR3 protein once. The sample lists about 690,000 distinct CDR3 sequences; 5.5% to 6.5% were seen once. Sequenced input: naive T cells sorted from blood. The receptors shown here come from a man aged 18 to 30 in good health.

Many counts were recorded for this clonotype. The CDR3 sequence: CASSWGPGTSGDEQYF. Written as DNA, the CDR3 is TGTGCCAGCAGCTGGGGGCCCGGGACTAGCGGAGACGAGCAGTACTTC. The rearrangement joins TRBV5-6 to TRBJ2-7; 11 positions match TRBD2. V lost 3 bases and J lost 5; bases outside the gene matches: 10. Germline CDR1 reads SGHDT; CDR2 reads YYEEEE. This CDR3 contains 16 residues.

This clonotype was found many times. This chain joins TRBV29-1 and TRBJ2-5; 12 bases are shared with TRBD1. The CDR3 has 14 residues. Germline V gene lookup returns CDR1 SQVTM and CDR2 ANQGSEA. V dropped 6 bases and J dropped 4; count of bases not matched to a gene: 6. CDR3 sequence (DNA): TGCAGCGTAAAGGGACAGGGGGCGAGAGAGACCCAGTACTTC. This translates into CSVKGQGARETQYF.

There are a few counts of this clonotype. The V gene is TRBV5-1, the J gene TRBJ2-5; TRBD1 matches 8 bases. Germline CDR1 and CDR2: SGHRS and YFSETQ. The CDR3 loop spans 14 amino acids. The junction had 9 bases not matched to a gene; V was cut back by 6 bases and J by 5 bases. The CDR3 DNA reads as TGCGCCAGCATCCTAGGACAGGGTGCGGAGACCCAGTACTTC. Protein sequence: CASILGQGAETQYF.

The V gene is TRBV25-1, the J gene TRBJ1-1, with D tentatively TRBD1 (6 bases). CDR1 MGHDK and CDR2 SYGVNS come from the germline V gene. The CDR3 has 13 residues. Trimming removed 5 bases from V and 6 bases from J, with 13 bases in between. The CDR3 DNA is TGTGCCAGCAGTCGGATAGGGGGGCCTGAAGCTTTCTTT. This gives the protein CASSRIGGPEAFF.

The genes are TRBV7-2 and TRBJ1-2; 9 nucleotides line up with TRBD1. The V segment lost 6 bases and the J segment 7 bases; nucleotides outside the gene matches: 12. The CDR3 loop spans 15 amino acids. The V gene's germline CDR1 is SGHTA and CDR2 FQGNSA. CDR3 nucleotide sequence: TGTGCCAGCAGTTCCACCGGGACAGGGATCTCTGGCTACACCTTC. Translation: CASSSTGTGISGYTF.

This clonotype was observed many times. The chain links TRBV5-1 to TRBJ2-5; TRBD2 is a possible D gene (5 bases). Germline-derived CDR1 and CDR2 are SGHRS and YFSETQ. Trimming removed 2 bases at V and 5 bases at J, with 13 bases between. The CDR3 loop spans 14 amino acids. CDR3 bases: TGCGCCAGCAGCTTTGAGGGAGTATGGGAGACCCAGTACTTC. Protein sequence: CASSFEGVWETQYF.

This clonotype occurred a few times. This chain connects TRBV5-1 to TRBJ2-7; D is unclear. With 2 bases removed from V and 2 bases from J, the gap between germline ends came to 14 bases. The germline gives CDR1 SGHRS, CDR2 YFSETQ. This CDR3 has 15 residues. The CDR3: CASSFREIGTYEQYF. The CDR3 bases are TGCGCCAGCAGCTTTAGAGAAATAGGGACCTACGAGCAGTACTTC.